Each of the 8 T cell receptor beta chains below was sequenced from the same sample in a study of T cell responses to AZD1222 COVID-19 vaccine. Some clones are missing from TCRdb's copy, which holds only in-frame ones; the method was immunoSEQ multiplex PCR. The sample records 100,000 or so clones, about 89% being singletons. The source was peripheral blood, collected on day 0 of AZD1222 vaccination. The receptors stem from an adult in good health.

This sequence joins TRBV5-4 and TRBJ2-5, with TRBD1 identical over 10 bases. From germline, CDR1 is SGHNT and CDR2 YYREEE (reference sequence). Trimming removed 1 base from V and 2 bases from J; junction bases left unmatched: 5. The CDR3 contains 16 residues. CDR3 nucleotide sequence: TGTGCCAGCAGCTTGAGGACAGGGGGGGGTCAAGAGACCCAGTACTTC. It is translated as CASSLRTGGGQETQYF.

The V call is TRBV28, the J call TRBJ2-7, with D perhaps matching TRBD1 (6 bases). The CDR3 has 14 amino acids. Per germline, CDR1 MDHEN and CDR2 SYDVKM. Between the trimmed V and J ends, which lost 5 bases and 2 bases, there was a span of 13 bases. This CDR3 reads CASSPRDTAYEQYF. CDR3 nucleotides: TGTGCCAGCAGTCCCCGGGACACCGCCTACGAGCAGTACTTC.

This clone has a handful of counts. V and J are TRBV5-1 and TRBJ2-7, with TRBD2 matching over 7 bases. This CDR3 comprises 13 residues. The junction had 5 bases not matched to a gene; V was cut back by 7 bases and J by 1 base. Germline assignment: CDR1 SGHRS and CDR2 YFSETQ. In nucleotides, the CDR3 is TGCGCCAGCGGCGCGGGACTATCCTACGAGCAGTACTTC. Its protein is CASGAGLSYEQYF.

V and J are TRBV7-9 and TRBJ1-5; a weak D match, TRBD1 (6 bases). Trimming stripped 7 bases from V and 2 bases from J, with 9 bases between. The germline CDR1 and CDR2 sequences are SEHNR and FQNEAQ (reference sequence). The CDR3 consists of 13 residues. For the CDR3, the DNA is TGTGCCAGCACCCGACAGGGCAATCAGCCCCAGCATTTT. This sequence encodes CASTRQGNQPQHF. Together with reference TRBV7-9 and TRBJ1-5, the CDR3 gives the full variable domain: DTGVSQNPRHKITKRGQNVTFRCDPISEHNRLYWYRQTLGQGPEFLTYFQNEAQLEKSRLLSDRFSAERPKGSFSTLEIQRTEQGDSAMYLCASTRQGNQPQHFGDGTRLSIL.

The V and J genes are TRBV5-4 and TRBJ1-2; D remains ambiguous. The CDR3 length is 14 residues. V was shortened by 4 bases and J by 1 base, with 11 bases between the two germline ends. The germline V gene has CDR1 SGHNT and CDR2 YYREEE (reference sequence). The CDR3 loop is CASSPTENNYGYTF. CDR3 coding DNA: TGTGCCAGCAGCCCTACTGAAAATAACTATGGCTACACCTTC.

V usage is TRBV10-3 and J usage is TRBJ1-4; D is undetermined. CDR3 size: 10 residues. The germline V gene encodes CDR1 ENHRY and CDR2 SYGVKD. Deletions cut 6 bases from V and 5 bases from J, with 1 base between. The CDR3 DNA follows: TGTGCCATCAGAAATGAAAAACTGTTTTTT. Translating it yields CAIRNEKLFF.

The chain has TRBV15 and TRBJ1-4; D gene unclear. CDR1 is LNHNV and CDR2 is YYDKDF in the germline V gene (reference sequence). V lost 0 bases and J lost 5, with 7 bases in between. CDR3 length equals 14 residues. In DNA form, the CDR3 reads TGTGCCACCAGCAGAGATTTGGGGAATGAAAAACTGTTTTTT. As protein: CATSRDLGNEKLFF.

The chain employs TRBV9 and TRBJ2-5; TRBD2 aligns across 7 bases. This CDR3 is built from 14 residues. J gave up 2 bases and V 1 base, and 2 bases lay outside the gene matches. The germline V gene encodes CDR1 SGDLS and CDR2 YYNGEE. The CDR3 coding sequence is TGTGCCAGCAGCGTAAGGGGAGGGCAAGAGACCCAGTACTTC. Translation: CASSVRGGQETQYF.